This T cell receptor (beta chain) stems from a study of vaccination and CD4 T cells after COVID-19. For this clonotype: Antigen: not known.

The treatment is: roughly ten-day PBMC culture with coronavirus spike peptide pools or control peptides (ViraFEST assay). Peptide pools at roughly 10 ug/ml, together with approximately 10 IU/ml IL-2, were added to cultures of more than 1.5 million PBMCs per well. Cultured CD4+ T-cell DNA underwent Oncomine TCR Beta short-read sequencing. The source of extracted genomic DNA was cultured CD4+ T cells. MiXCR, run by TCRdb on the PCR reads, gives a single entry per CDR3 protein. Among over 13,000 distinct CDR3 sequences listed, under 70% were seen once. CDR1 and CDR2 (germline): MDHEN, SYDVKM. V was cut by 7 bases and J by 0 bases, with 10 bases left in between. The CDR3 is 14 amino acids. Regarding the study as a whole: SARS-CoV-2-reactive clonotype medians increased from around 20 to 38, not significantly.

Sequencing used CD4+ T cells from blood, cultured in vitro. This TCR was recovered from a human donor who had recovered from COVID-19. This sequence joins TRBV28 and TRBJ2-4; D unclear. CDR3 sequence (DNA): TGTGCCAGCACCGCTAACGTAGCCAAAAACATTCAGTACTTC. This translates into CASTANVAKNIQYF.